These 9 T cell receptor beta chains share one sample of origin, sequenced in a study of Ad26.COV2.S vaccination and SARS-CoV-2 variants. Treatment indicated: some 19 received Ad26.COV2.S at low or high dose, single or two shots; about 5 received placebo; per-sample allocation not given. Following the first vaccine or placebo injection, samples were taken on day 63. The method was immunoSEQ multiplex PCR; TCRdb's version includes in-frame clones alone and lacks a portion of them. The sample includes just over 350,000 clones, about 85% seen only once; the top ten take about 3.3%. Specimen: peripheral blood, collected in a trial of Ad26.COV2.S vaccine versus placebo. The receptors stem from a person between 18 and 65 years old who received the Ad26.COV2.S COVID-19 vaccine or a placebo.

In this sample, this clone turned up a few times. The V and J genes are TRBV4-1 and TRBJ2-7, with TRBD2 as a possible D gene (6 bases). CDR3 size: 15 residues. Between the trimmed V and J ends, which lost 1 base and 3 bases, there was a span of 13 bases. Germline-derived CDR1 and CDR2 are MGHRA and YSYEKL. The CDR3: CASSQVLGTGYEQYF. Written as DNA, the CDR3 is TGCGCCAGCAGCCAAGTCCTCGGGACTGGCTACGAGCAGTACTTC.

In this sample, this clone turned up a few times. This chain connects TRBV14 to TRBJ2-7; possibly TRBD1 for D (5 bases). The CDR3 is 14 amino acids. V dropped 1 base and J dropped 2 bases, with 9 bases sitting between them. In germline, CDR1 is SGHDN, CDR2 FVKESK. The CDR3 sequence: CASSQGWGTYEQYF. The CDR3 DNA reads TGTGCCAGCAGCCAAGGGTGGGGCACCTACGAGCAGTACTTC.

The chain has TRBV4-3 and TRBJ1-1, with D perhaps matching TRBD1 (5 bases). The V gene's germline CDR1 is LGHNA and CDR2 YSLEER. Trimming left V 1 base short and J 4 bases short, with 13 bases between. This CDR3 region has 15 residues. CDR3 residues: CASSQGPGGGTEAFF. CDR3 nucleotide sequence: TGCGCCAGCAGCCAAGGTCCCGGGGGAGGCACTGAAGCTTTCTTT.

The rearrangement uses TRBV3-1 (or the pseudogene TRBV3-2) and TRBJ2-5, with 7 bases lining up with TRBD2. This CDR3 region has 17 residues. V shed 4 bases and J 5 bases; nucleotides not matched to a gene: 16. The V gene's germline CDR1 is LGHDT and CDR2 YNNKEL (reference sequence). The CDR3 DNA reads as TGTGCCAGCAGCCCAGTTGCAAGACTAGCTTTCCATGAGACCCAGTACTTC. Its protein is CASSPVARLAFHETQYF.

This clone was detected only once. The gene calls are TRBV19 and TRBJ1-5; D unclear. Trimming shortened V by 3 bases and J by 12 bases, and 18 bases separated the two germline ends. The germline CDR1 and CDR2 sequences are LNHDA and SQIVND (reference sequence). The CDR3 consists of 14 residues. The CDR3 bases are TGTGCCAGTAGTATCGCACCCTCCCAGAGAGGCCAGCATTTT. It is translated as CASSIAPSQRGQHF. The whole variable domain, remainder taken from reference TRBV19 and TRBJ1-5, is DGGITQSPKYLFRKEGQNVTLSCEQNLNHDAMYWYRQDPGQGLRLIYYSQIVNDFQKGDIAEGYSVSREKKESFPLTVTSAQKNPTAFYLCASSIAPSQRGQHFGDGTRLSIL.

V gene TRBV18 combines with J gene TRBJ2-3; D gene unclear. CDR1 is KGHSH and CDR2 is LQKENI in the germline V gene. V gave up 6 bases and J gave up 2 bases, with 9 bases separating them. The CDR3 covers 13 residues. CDR3 DNA sequence: TGTGCCAGCTCGCCTGGCCCCACAGATACGCAGTATTTT. This encodes CASSPGPTDTQYF.

The J gene is TRBJ1-5, the V gene TRBV19; D may be TRBD1 (5 bases). CDR3 length: 13 amino acids. CDR1 and CDR2 (germline): LNHDA, SQIVND (reference sequence). With 9 bases removed from V and 5 bases from J, the gap between germline ends came to 14 bases. CDR3 DNA sequence: TGTGCCAGCAAACCCCGCAGGGATCAGCCCCAGCATTTT. This encodes CASKPRRDQPQHF.

The V call is TRBV7-9, the J call TRBJ2-5; D is possibly TRBD2 (6 bases). Per the germline V gene, CDR1 is SEHNR and CDR2 is FQNEAQ (reference sequence). The length of the CDR3 is 14 residues. Trimming removed 4 bases from V and 5 bases from J, with 14 bases in between. Here the CDR3 DNA reads TGTGCCAGCAGCTCCTATGGGGCGGGGGAGACCCAGTACTTC. It is translated as CASSSYGAGETQYF.

This chain connects TRBV6-2 or TRBV6-3 to TRBJ1-1, with 10 bases matching TRBD1. The germline gives CDR1 MNHEY, CDR2 SVGEGT. The V gene end was trimmed by 5 bases and the J gene end by 3 bases; junction bases not matched to a gene: 9. The CDR3 runs to 16 residues. CDR3 nucleotide sequence: TGTGCCAGCAGTCAACGACAGGGGGCGTTGGACACTGAAGCTTTCTTT. Translating gives CASSQRQGALDTEAFF.